Listed below are T cell receptor beta chains from one sample, sequenced in a study of cytomegalovirus exposure and HLA in healthy donors. Here immunoSEQ multiplex PCR was the method, and the copy in TCRdb shows in-frame clones only, minus some. The sample has about 190,000 clones; about four fifths are singletons. The sample taken for sequencing was PBMCs. The receptors originated from a man in his forties or fifties in good health and CMV-seronegative. CDR3s include the opening cysteine and the closing phenylalanine or tryptophan. The D gene is left open where the match is weak. Clone size is not always given. Where it is, it says once, few, many or a class for expanded clones.

j_gene,abundance,d_gene,v_gene,CDR3aa,CDR3nt
TRBJ1-5,.,TRBD1,TRBV27,CASSQGQGAHQPQHF,TGTGCCAGCAGTCAGGGACAGGGGGCGCATCAGCCCCAGCATTTT
TRBJ2-7,.,TRBD2,TRBV6-6,CASSSGLAGYYEQYF,TGTGCCAGCAGTTCTGGACTAGCGGGGTATTACGAGCAGTACTTC
TRBJ2-2,.,TRBD1,TRBV2,CASKRTGATGELFF,TGTGCCAGCAAACGGACAGGGGCCACCGGGGAGCTGTTTTTT
TRBJ2-1,.,.,TRBV19,CASSREINEQFF,TGTGCCAGTAGTCGAGAAATCAATGAGCAGTTCTTC
TRBJ1-1,once,.,TRBV14,CASSQVWYRDLNTEAFF,TGTGCCAGCAGCCAAGTATGGTACAGGGACCTGAACACTGAAGCTTTCTTT
TRBJ2-1,.,TRBD2,TRBV7-3,CASSPSGGFYNEQFF,TGTGCCAGCAGCCCTAGCGGAGGTTTCTACAATGAGCAGTTCTTC
TRBJ2-7,.,.,TRBV11-2,CASRPLTASILGEQYF,TGTGCCAGCAGACCGCTCACCGCTAGCATACTTGGTGAGCAGTACTTC
TRBJ1-4,.,.,TRBV6-5,CASSRQGPNEKLFF,TGTGCCAGCAGCCGTCAGGGCCCCAATGAAAAACTGTTTTTT
TRBJ2-6,.,.,TRBV30,CACARVAGANVLTF,TGTGCCTGCGCCAGGGTTGCTGGGGCCAACGTCCTGACTTTC
TRBJ1-3,once,TRBD1,TRBV25-1,CASRADRERSGNTIYF,TGTGCCAGCAGGGCGGACAGGGAGCGTTCTGGAAACACCATATATTTT
TRBJ1-1,.,.,TRBV29-1,CSVRKQGDAAFF,TGCAGCGTTCGTAAACAGGGAGACGCGGCTTTCTTT
TRBJ1-4,.,TRBD1,TRBV6-5,CASTTGRREKLFF,TGTGCCAGCACGACAGGGAGAAGAGAAAAACTGTTTTTT
TRBJ1-2,.,.,TRBV5-8,CASSLVAVGGYGYTF,TGTGCCAGCAGCTTGGTTGCGGTCGGGGGTTATGGCTACACCTTC
TRBJ2-7,.,TRBD1,TRBV18,CASSPLPPGQVSYEQYF,TGTGCCAGCTCACCACTACCCCCGGGACAGGTCTCCTACGAGCAGTACTTC
TRBJ2-7,.,TRBD2,TRBV29-1,CSVAPGAGAYEQYF,TGCAGCGTTGCCCCAGGAGCGGGGGCCTACGAGCAGTACTTC